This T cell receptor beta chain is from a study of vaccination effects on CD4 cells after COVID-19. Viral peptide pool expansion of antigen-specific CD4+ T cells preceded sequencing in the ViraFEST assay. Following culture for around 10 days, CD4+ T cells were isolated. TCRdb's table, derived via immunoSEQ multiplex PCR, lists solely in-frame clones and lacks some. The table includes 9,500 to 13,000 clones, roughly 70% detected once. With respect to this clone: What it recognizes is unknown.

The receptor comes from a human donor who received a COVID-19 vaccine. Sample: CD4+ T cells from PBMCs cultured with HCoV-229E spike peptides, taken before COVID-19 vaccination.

CDR3 in DNA: TGTGCCAGCAGCACTCGGCCCAGCGGGGGGAAAGAGACCCAGTACTTC. As protein: CASSTRPSGGKETQYF. This sequence joins TRBV9 and TRBJ2-5; 9 bases align to TRBD2. The CDR3 is made up of 16 amino acids. Trimming removed 4 bases from V and 3 bases from J; junction bases left unmatched: 10. Germline lookup yields CDR1 SGDLS and CDR2 YYNGEE.